This T cell receptor beta chain derives from a study of CD8 T cells in Susac syndrome. With random hexamers, 0.5 to 1 ug RNA was reverse transcribed. One entry per CDR3 protein, called by TCRdb with MiXCR from the immunoSEQ multiplex PCR reads. This sample carries 250,000 to 350,000 distinct CDR3 sequences, 85% of them seen once, and the ten largest clones take 0.11%. The germline gives CDR1 MDHEN, CDR2 SYDVKM. Trimming took 8 bases from V and 2 from J; bases not matched to a gene: 9. This CDR3 is 15 amino acids long. The sequencing input was CD8+ T cells from PBMCs. V usage is TRBV28 and J usage is TRBJ2-3; 8 bases are shared with TRBD1. The receptor was isolated from a human donor with multiple sclerosis. The CDR3 DNA is TGTGCCAGCGGATTAGGGACAGGTTTCACAGATACGCAGTATTTT. This encodes CASGLGTGFTDTQYF.